This T cell receptor beta chain was captured by sequencing in a study of shared clonotypes between healthy human individuals. The repertoire was sequenced with immunoSEQ multiplex PCR; TCRdb's copy has only in-frame clones and lacks some. Of around 2,000,000 clones in the sample, about 95% are singletons; the top ten hold 0.85% to 1.2%. CD45RO-negative, CCR7-positively selected cells formed the naive CD8 fraction, excluding terminally differentiated effector memory CD45RA+ cells. Details on this clone: The antigen is unknown.

General observations from the study: Sampling included only blood; tissue repertoires likely differ.

The germline V gene has CDR1 SGDLS and CDR2 YYNGEE. J was trimmed by 4 bases and V by 4 bases; bases with no gene match: 7. This CDR3 is 15 amino acids long. V usage is TRBV9 and J usage is TRBJ2-7; TRBD2 agrees at 11 bases. The sequence was obtained from a man aged 18 to 29 in good health. The specimen was naive CD8+ T cells sorted from blood. The DNA for the CDR3 is TGTGCCAGCAGCTCGACTAGCGGGAACATGTACGAGCAGTACTTC. It yields the protein CASSSTSGNMYEQYF.